The 21 T cell receptor beta chains listed next were all sequenced from one sample in a study of T cells in women clearing cervical HPV infection. Sequencing was performed with immunoSEQ multiplex PCR; in TCRdb, only in-frame clones are kept and a portion is missing. This listing includes some 24,000 clones. Sequencing was carried out using blood buffy coat. The receptors derive from a woman between 18 and 70 years old with a cervical HPV16 infection that either progressed to CIN3+ or cleared (not recorded which).

Of note for this clone: From the germline J gene comes the end of the CDR3, since the read stops 3 residues before it. The rearrangement links TRBV5-1 to TRBJ2-1, with 15 bases aligning to TRBD2. CDR1 is SGHRS, CDR2 YFSETQ, per germline. Losses at the gene ends were 4 bases for V and 4 bases for J; bases not matched to a gene: 3. The CDR3 is made up of 16 amino acids. CDR3 DNA (partial): TGCGCCAGCAGCACGGGACTAGCGGGAGGATACAATGAG. Its translation: CASSTGLAGGYNE. The entire CDR3 reads CASSTGLAGGYNEQFF.

In regard to this clone: The sequenced fragment ends 3 residues before the CDR3 boundary, so the rest is inferred from the germline J gene. This chain links TRBV19 with TRBJ2-3, with 7 bases identical to TRBD1. The CDR3 contains 13 residues. Germline V gene data show CDR1 as LNHDA and CDR2 as SQIVND (reference sequence). The covered CDR3 bases are TGTGCCAGTATACAGGGGTCCGGTCAGCCG. Its protein product is CASIQGSGQP. The full CDR3 sequence reads CASIQGSGQPQYF.

As to this clone: The read finishes 3 residues shy of the CDR3 end, and the germline J gene is used to complete it. This rearrangement joins TRBV18 to TRBJ1-6, with 8 bases lining up with TRBD1. CDR1 KGHSH and CDR2 LQKENI come from the germline V gene. CDR3 length equals 18 residues. V lost 3 bases to trimming and J lost 0 bases; unmatched junction nucleotides: 7. The chain's CDR3 is CASSPGTGRSSYNSPLHF. The DNA read from the CDR3 is TGTGCCAGCTCACCTGGGACAGGCCGGAGCTCCTATAATTCACCC.

To note about this clone: The CDR3 end lies 3 residues beyond the end of the read and is filled in from the germline J gene. This chain uses TRBV2 with TRBJ2-2; D perhaps matches TRBD1 (5 bases). This CDR3 contains 15 residues. The germline gives CDR1 SNHLY, CDR2 FYNNEI. CDR3: CASSDLNSGANVLFF. Partial CDR3 DNA: TGTGCCAGCAGTGACCTGAACTCTGGGGCCAACGTG.

A note on this clone: The sequence runs out 3 residues before the end of the CDR3; the remainder is reconstructed from the germline J gene. The chain combines TRBV7-6 with TRBJ2-5; D remains unclear. With 3 bases removed from V and 0 bases from J, the gap between germline ends came to 5 bases. CDR1 SGHVS and CDR2 FNYEAQ come from the germline V gene. The CDR3 has 13 amino acids. CDR3 DNA (partial): TGTGCCAGCAGCTTCCAGTACCAAGAGACC. Encoded protein: CASSFQYQET. The full CDR3 sequence reads CASSFQYQETQYF. Variable domain in full (rest from reference TRBV7-6 and TRBJ2-5): GAGVSQSPRYKVTKRGQDVALRCDPISGHVSLYWYRQALGQGPEFLTYFNYEAQQDKSGLPNDRFSAERPEGSISTLTIQRTEQRDSAMYRCASSFQYQETQYFGPGTRLLVL.

On this clone itself: With the read ending 3 residues before the CDR3 end, the germline J gene is used to fill in that end. V and J are TRBV20-1 and TRBJ1-4; 7 nucleotides agree with TRBD1. This CDR3 region has 13 residues. V shed 6 bases, J shed 4 bases, and the junction held 5 bases outside the gene matches. Germline CDR1 and CDR2: DFQATT and SNEGSKA (reference sequence). Partial CDR3 DNA: TGCAGTGCAGCAACAGGGGATAATGAAAAA. It is translated as CSAATGDNEK. The complete CDR3 sequence is CSAATGDNEKLFF.

Points on this clone: The CDR3 extends 3 residues past the end of the read, so its final part is completed from the germline J gene. V gene TRBV20-1 combines with J gene TRBJ1-5, with D possibly matching TRBD1 (5 bases). V was shortened by 3 bases and J by 0 bases, with 12 bases between the two germline ends. The CDR3 is made up of 15 amino acids. Germline CDR1 DFQATT, CDR2 SNEGSKA (reference sequence). This CDR3 is CSASAGVDSNQPQHF. Partial CDR3 DNA: TGCAGTGCTAGTGCGGGGGTAGATAGCAATCAGCCC.

Note on this clone: The DNA ends 3 residues before the CDR3 does, and the rest of the CDR3 is filled in from the germline J gene. The chain couples TRBV18 to TRBJ2-7, with 12 bases matching TRBD1. The CDR3 is 16 amino acids. CDR1 KGHSH and CDR2 LQKENI come from the germline V gene. Trimming cost V 2 bases and J 6 bases; bases outside gene matches: 8. CDR3 in amino acids: CASSPSTGTGGGEQYF. The sequenced CDR3 bases are TGTGCCAGCTCACCAAGCACCGGGACAGGGGGCGGCGAG.

Note on this clone: The read terminates 3 residues before the CDR3 end, so the remaining end is supplied by the germline J gene. The chain joins TRBV19 to TRBJ2-4; D perhaps matches TRBD2 (6 bases). This CDR3 is built from 16 residues. Germline V CDR1 and CDR2: LNHDA, SQIVND (reference sequence). Incomplete CDR3 DNA: TGTGCCAGTAGTCTTCGTGGGGACTTATGGACCTATGGT. Amino acid sequence: CASSLRGDLWTYG. The whole CDR3 sequence reads CASSLRGDLWTYGQYF.

Notes on this clone: Read data end 3 residues before the CDR3 end; the end is taken from the germline J gene. The chain couples TRBV7-9 to TRBJ2-1; 7 nucleotides match TRBD1. V shed 4 bases and J 9 bases; nucleotides not matched to a gene: 12. This CDR3 is 15 amino acids long. Looked up from germline, CDR1 is SEHNR and CDR2 is FQNEAQ (reference sequence). The chain's CDR3 is CASSSSGSTGFEQFF. The sequenced CDR3 bases are TGTGCCAGCAGCTCCTCAGGATCGACAGGGTTTGAG. Filled out from reference TRBV7-9 and TRBJ2-1, the complete variable domain reads DTGVSQNPRHKITKRGQNVTFRCDPISEHNRLYWYRQTLGQGPEFLTYFQNEAQLEKSRLLSDRFSAERPKGSFSTLEIQRTEQGDSAMYLCASSSSGSTGFEQFFGPGTRLTVL.

Partial CDR3 DNA: TGTGCCAGCAGCCGGGGGGGCCGAGGGGAG. Protein product: CASSRGGRGE. The full CDR3 protein is CASSRGGRGELFF. The chain links TRBV14 to TRBJ2-2; weak D call: TRBD2 (7 bases). The DNA ends 3 residues before the CDR3 does, and the rest of the CDR3 is filled in from the germline J gene. V lost 4 bases, J lost 8 bases, and 11 bases lay in between. Looked up from germline, CDR1 is SGHDN and CDR2 is FVKESK. This CDR3 is built from 13 residues.

As regards this clone: The CDR3 extends 3 residues past the end of the read, so its final part is completed from the germline J gene. V is TRBV2 and J is TRBJ2-7; TRBD1 matches 7 bases. Germline lookup yields CDR1 SNHLY and CDR2 FYNNEI. The CDR3 contains 12 residues. V lost 5 bases, J lost 4 bases, and 2 bases stayed unmatched. Partial CDR3 DNA: TGTGCCAGCAGTACGACAGGGTACGAG. It translates to CASSTTGYE. The full CDR3 is CASSTTGYEQYF. The whole variable domain, remainder taken from reference TRBV2 and TRBJ2-7, is EPEVTQTPSHQVTQMGQEVILRCVPISNHLYFYWYRQILGQKVEFLVSFYNNEISEKSEIFDDQFSVERPDGSNFTLKIRSTKLEDSAMYFCASSTTGYEQYFGPGTRLTVT.

CDR3 loop: CASRRGRLDGYTF. Partial CDR3 DNA: TGTGCCAGCAGGCGGGGGCGATTAGATGGC. The genes are TRBV27 and TRBJ1-2, with a weak D call TRBD1 (6 bases). The CDR3 is cut off 3 residues early in the read; its end comes from the germline J gene. The CDR3 is 13 residues long. V was clipped by 6 bases and J by 6 bases, with 14 bases between them. CDR1 and CDR2 (germline): MNHEY, SMNVEV (reference sequence).

For this clone: The CDR3 goes on 3 residues after the read ends, and that part is filled in from the germline J gene. The rearrangement links TRBV18 to TRBJ1-2; TRBD1 matches at 8 bases. The CDR3 consists of 15 residues. The germline V gene has CDR1 KGHSH and CDR2 LQKENI. The part of the CDR3 DNA that was read is TGTGCCAGCTCACCTTCCGACAGGGGCACAGATACC. Protein sequence: CASSPSDRGTDT. The full CDR3 is CASSPSDRGTDTYTF.

Details on this clone: The observed sequence ends 3 residues before the CDR3 terminus, with the missing tail filled in from the germline J gene. The rearrangement links TRBV10-2 to TRBJ2-7, with 10 nucleotides matching TRBD2. The CDR3 is 13 amino acids. CDR1 WSHSY and CDR2 SAAADI come from the germline V gene. V trimming: 7 bases; J trimming: 4 bases; junction bases outside the gene matches: 4. The sequenced CDR3 bases are TGCGCCAGCACATTGACTAGCGGGTACGAG. This gives the protein CASTLTSGYE. The whole CDR3 sequence is CASTLTSGYEQYF.

Worth noting for this clone: The observed sequence ends 3 residues before the CDR3 terminus, with the missing tail filled in from the germline J gene. The V call is TRBV18, the J call TRBJ2-3, with a possible D match to TRBD2 (7 bases). Germline lookup yields CDR1 KGHSH and CDR2 LQKENI. The CDR3 consists of 13 residues. Partial CDR3 DNA: TGTGCCAGCTCGGCGGGGGCCAATCAGCCG. This translates into CASSAGANQP. The CDR3 in full is CASSAGANQPQYF.

As for this clone: From the germline J gene comes the end of the CDR3, since the read stops 3 residues before it. This chain connects TRBV20-1 to TRBJ2-5, with 9 nucleotides matching TRBD2. The germline CDR1 and CDR2 sequences are DFQATT and SNEGSKA (reference sequence). The CDR3 consists of 15 residues. V lost 0 bases, J lost 5 bases, and 7 bases stayed unmatched. CDR3 sequence reads: CSAREREGRAETQYF. CDR3 DNA (partial): TGCAGTGCTAGAGAGCGGGAGGGCCGGGCGGAGACC.

Measured by frequency, this clone is medium-sized. The CDR3 DNA, read in part, is TGCGCCAGCAACGTGTGGGGACAGGTCCTCTCTGGGGCCAACGTC. Encoded protein: CASNVWGQVLSGANV. The complete CDR3 sequence is CASNVWGQVLSGANVLTF. The chain recombines TRBV23-1 with TRBJ2-6; TRBD1 matches 8 bases. The missing CDR3 end, 3 residues past where the read stops, is filled in from the germline J gene. TRBV23-1 is marked as an open reading frame, function uncertain. This CDR3 contains 18 residues. The V segment lost 7 bases and the J segment 0 bases; nucleotides outside the gene matches: 11.

In the case of this clone: The CDR3 end lies 3 residues beyond the end of the read and is filled in from the germline J gene. The J gene is TRBJ2-5, the V gene TRBV5-1; 7 bases are shared with TRBD2. The germline gives CDR1 SGHRS, CDR2 YFSETQ. CDR3 length: 15 residues. J gave up 2 bases and V 0 bases, and 4 bases lay outside the gene matches. CDR3 amino acids: CASSLALAVQETQYF. CDR3 bases read: TGCGCCAGCAGCTTGGCGCTAGCGGTTCAAGAGACC.

A note on this clone: The CDR3 end falls 3 residues outside the read, so it is completed with the germline J gene. V usage is TRBV20-1 and J usage is TRBJ2-6; 9 bases map to TRBD1. The CDR3 is 18 residues long. The germline V gene has CDR1 DFQATT and CDR2 SNEGSKA (reference sequence). The V gene end was trimmed by 5 bases and the J gene end by 3 bases; junction bases not matched to a gene: 14. The CDR3 DNA, read in part, is TGCAGTGCTCGGGAACCGGGACAGGGTTGGTTTGGGGCCAACGTC. Translated: CSAREPGQGWFGANV. The entire CDR3 reads CSAREPGQGWFGANVLTF.

With respect to this clone: Read data end 3 residues before the CDR3 end; the end is taken from the germline J gene. The V and J genes are TRBV7-6 and TRBJ2-1; no clear D gene. From germline, CDR1 is SGHVS and CDR2 FNYEAQ. The CDR3 sequence is 13 residues long. V shed 5 bases and J shed 9 bases, with 14 bases lying between them. The DNA read from the CDR3 is TGTGCCAGCAGCGGTGAGACGGGTATTGAG. It is translated as CASSGETGIE. The CDR3 reads in full as CASSGETGIEQFF.